These 21 T cell receptor beta chains came from one sample sequenced in a study of T cell clones after liver transplantation. Measured with immunoSEQ multiplex PCR; TCRdb has only the in-frame clones, and not every one. This sample carries 70,000 or so clones, more than 75% of them seen once, and the ten largest clones take approximately 2.4%. The sample here was CD4+ T cells from blood, taken before liver transplant. The receptors come from a human donor who received a liver transplant.

The chain combines TRBV9 with TRBJ2-3; 10 positions agree with TRBD2. CDR1 and CDR2 (germline): SGDLS, YYNGEE. V was pared by 2 bases and J by 5 bases, with 8 bases of the junction left unmatched. There are 16 residues in the CDR3. The CDR3 region has the DNA TGTGCCAGCAGCGTGTTCAGCGGGAGGGCCGTAGATACGCAGTATTTT. It codes for CASSVFSGRAVDTQYF.

The genes are TRBV28 and TRBJ1-2; 9 nucleotides agree with TRBD1. CDR1 is MDHEN, CDR2 SYDVKM, per germline. CDR3 length: 13 amino acids. J was trimmed by 3 bases and V by 8 bases; bases with no gene match: 4. This CDR3 reads CASWTGADYGYTF. CDR3 sequence (DNA): TGTGCCAGCTGGACAGGGGCAGACTATGGCTACACCTTC.

This clone was seen a few times. The chain is built from TRBV2 and TRBJ2-7; the D gene could be TRBD1 or TRBD2 (5 bases each). Germline V lookup: CDR1 SNHLY, CDR2 FYNNEI. This CDR3 is 15 amino acids long. V lost 1 base, J lost 3 bases, and 13 bases lay in between. The CDR3 bases are TGTGCCAGCAGTGAAGGCAGGGTAGACTACTACGAGCAGTACTTC. Protein product: CASSEGRVDYYEQYF.

The chain carries TRBV4-3 and TRBJ1-1, with 8 positions matching TRBD1. Trimming removed 0 bases from V and 7 bases from J; junction bases left unmatched: 7. Germline V gene data show CDR1 as LGHNA and CDR2 as YSLEER. CDR3 length: 15 amino acids. The CDR3 nucleotides are TGCGCCAGCAGCCAAGATCGGACAGGGAGGAATGAAGCTTTCTTT. This codes for CASSQDRTGRNEAFF.

This clone was picked up a small number of times. V is TRBV2 and J is TRBJ2-7; 9 bases are shared with TRBD1. The ends lost 6 bases at V and 6 bases at J; junction bases unmatched: 9. The CDR3 covers 14 residues. Germline CDR1 SNHLY, CDR2 FYNNEI. The CDR3 sequence is CASRTGTGSSEQYF. CDR3 bases: TGTGCCAGCAGGACCGGGACAGGGTCTTCCGAGCAGTACTTC.

V and J are TRBV28 and TRBJ2-3; a possible D gene is TRBD2 (7 bases). Per germline, CDR1 MDHEN and CDR2 SYDVKM. With 5 bases removed from V and 3 bases from J, the gap between germline ends came to 15 bases. The CDR3 runs to 15 residues. CDR3 nucleotide sequence: TGTGCCAGCAGTCCCCGGGGGGCGAGTACAGATACGCAGTATTTT. It codes for CASSPRGASTDTQYF.

CDR3 DNA: TGTGCCAGCAGCCAAGTCAGCCAGCTCGGTCAGCCCCAGCATTTT. Translated: CASSQVSQLGQPQHF. The J gene is TRBJ1-5, the V gene TRBV4-2; D not resolved. Germline lookup yields CDR1 LGHNA and CDR2 YNFKEQ. The CDR3 extends over 15 amino acids. With 1 base removed from V and 6 bases from J, the gap between germline ends came to 13 bases.

This chain joins TRBV27 and TRBJ2-7; 11 bases align to TRBD2. Germline loops: CDR1 MNHEY, CDR2 SMNVEV (reference sequence). This CDR3 contains 16 residues. With V trimmed by 5 bases and J by 5 bases, 11 bases remained unmatched. This CDR3 is CASSPDPSGRTHEQYF. CDR3 DNA sequence: TGTGCCAGCAGTCCAGACCCTAGCGGGAGGACCCACGAGCAGTACTTC.

The J gene is TRBJ2-5, the V gene TRBV19, with 7 bases identical to TRBD2. The trim removed 5 bases at V and 0 bases at J, leaving 3 bases unmatched. Germline CDR1 LNHDA, CDR2 SQIVND (reference sequence). The CDR3 length is 14 residues. CDR3 nucleotide sequence: TGTGCCAGTAGTGCGCGGGAGTACCAAGAGACCCAGTACTTC. It codes for CASSAREYQETQYF.

Here the CDR3 reads CASSLAHRGYEAFF. Written as DNA, the CDR3 is TGTGCCAGCAGCTTAGCTCACAGGGGTTACGAAGCTTTCTTT. The V gene is TRBV11-2, the J gene TRBJ1-1; 7 nucleotides match TRBD1. The junction had 7 bases not matched to a gene; V was cut back by 1 base and J by 8 bases. Germline V gene data show CDR1 as SGHAT and CDR2 as FQNNGV. The CDR3 has 14 amino acids.

The chain carries TRBV4-3 and TRBJ2-2, with 13 bases lining up with TRBD2. The germline CDR1 and CDR2 sequences are LGHNA and YSLEER. V shed 0 bases, J shed 2 bases, and the junction held 3 bases outside the gene matches. The CDR3 sequence is 18 residues long. The CDR3 DNA reads TGCGCCAGCAGCCAAGAAGCGGGACTAGCGGGAAACACCGGGGAGCTGTTTTTT. Translation gives CASSQEAGLAGNTGELFF.

The chain carries TRBV6-1 and TRBJ2-1; 10 nucleotides line up with TRBD2. Germline lookup yields CDR1 MNHNS and CDR2 SASEGT. The J segment lost 2 bases and the V segment lost 4 bases, leaving 2 bases of the junction unmatched. There are 15 residues in the CDR3. CDR3 residues: CASSGTSGAYNEQFF. Written as DNA, the CDR3 is TGTGCCAGCAGTGGGACTAGCGGAGCCTACAATGAGCAGTTCTTC.

This clone was seen more than once but under ten times. This chain uses TRBV4-3 with TRBJ1-1; perhaps TRBD1 as D (6 bases). Germline V CDR1 and CDR2: LGHNA, YSLEER. CDR3 length: 15 amino acids. The V end was cut by 0 bases, the J end by 0 bases, with 8 bases between. CDR3 nucleotide sequence: TGCGCCAGCAGCCAAGAAACAGGGCTGAACACTGAAGCTTTCTTT. This encodes CASSQETGLNTEAFF.

The rearrangement uses TRBV5-6 and TRBJ1-5; D remains unclear. The CDR3 is 12 residues long. With 1 base removed from V and 5 bases from J, the gap between germline ends came to 4 bases. Germline V gene lookup returns CDR1 SGHDT and CDR2 YYEEEE. The chain's CDR3 is CASSLYDQPQHF. DNA of the CDR3: TGTGCCAGCAGCTTGTATGATCAGCCCCAGCATTTT.

This sequence joins TRBV11-3 and TRBJ1-2; 9 nucleotides agree with TRBD1. Trimming removed 2 bases from V and 4 bases from J; junction bases left unmatched: 11. CDR3 size: 17 residues. The V gene's germline CDR1 is SGHNT and CDR2 YENEEA. CDR3: CASSLTLPGTGFYGYTF. Written as DNA, the CDR3 is TGTGCCAGCAGCTTAACACTTCCCGGGACAGGGTTCTATGGCTACACCTTC.

The V and J genes are TRBV7-3 and TRBJ2-1, with D perhaps given as TRBD1 or TRBD2 (5 bases each). Trimming took off 4 bases at V and 6 bases at J, with 16 bases between the two ends. CDR3 length: 15 residues. CDR1 is SGHTA and CDR2 is FQGTGA in the germline V gene. The DNA for the CDR3 is TGTGCCAGCAGCTCCCCGGGACCACTCAGCAATGAGCAGTTCTTC. Translation gives CASSSPGPLSNEQFF.

This chain links TRBV5-4 with TRBJ2-6; D may be TRBD1 (5 bases). The length of the CDR3 is 18 residues. V lost 4 bases to trimming and J lost 2 bases, with 19 bases between them. Looked up from germline, CDR1 is SGHNT and CDR2 is YYREEE (reference sequence). The CDR3 DNA sequence: TGTGCCAGCAGCAATCCACAGGCCGGTGGGGCTGGGGCCAACGTCCTGACTTTC. This sequence encodes CASSNPQAGGAGANVLTF. The full variable domain, its missing parts supplied by reference TRBV5-4 and TRBJ2-6, is ETGVTQSPTHLIKTRGQQVTLRCSSQSGHNTVSWYQQALGQGPQFIFQYYREEENGRGNFPPRFSGLQFPNYSSELNVNALELDDSALYLCASSNPQAGGAGANVLTFGAGSRLTVL.

This rearrangement joins TRBV30 to TRBJ1-4; D is ambiguous. The CDR3 has 14 amino acids. Trimming took 1 base from V and 4 from J, leaving 10 bases between them. Germline V gene data show CDR1 as GTSNPN and CDR2 as SVGIG (reference sequence). CDR3: CAWSGGRVNEKLFF. The CDR3 DNA is TGTGCCTGGAGTGGAGGGAGAGTTAATGAAAAACTGTTTTTT.

V usage is TRBV25-1 and J usage is TRBJ1-1; TRBD1 is a possible D gene (5 bases). CDR3 length: 15 residues. Trimming pared 1 base from V and 1 base from J, leaving 10 bases between. The V gene's germline CDR1 is MGHDK and CDR2 SYGVNS. The CDR3 spells CASSEWGRENTEAFF. The CDR3 nucleotides read TGTGCCAGCAGTGAATGGGGACGGGAGAACACTGAAGCTTTCTTT.

The genes are TRBV6-4 and TRBJ2-3; 10 bases match TRBD2. Germline CDR1 is MRHNA and CDR2 is SNTAGT. With V trimmed by 3 bases and J by 6 bases, 18 bases remained unmatched. The CDR3 is made up of 19 amino acids. CDR3 nucleotide sequence: TGTGCCAGCAGTGAGAGAGGGGGACTCCTAGCGGGAGTGCCCGATACGCAGTATTTT. It codes for CASSERGGLLAGVPDTQYF.

CDR3 nucleotides: TGTGCCAGCAGCGCCAGCAGCTACGAGCAGTACTTC. It encodes CASSASSYEQYF. The chain employs TRBV2 and TRBJ2-7; D is undetermined. V shed 6 bases and J shed 3 bases, with 9 bases lying between them. Germline values: CDR1 SNHLY, CDR2 FYNNEI. CDR3 length: 12 residues.